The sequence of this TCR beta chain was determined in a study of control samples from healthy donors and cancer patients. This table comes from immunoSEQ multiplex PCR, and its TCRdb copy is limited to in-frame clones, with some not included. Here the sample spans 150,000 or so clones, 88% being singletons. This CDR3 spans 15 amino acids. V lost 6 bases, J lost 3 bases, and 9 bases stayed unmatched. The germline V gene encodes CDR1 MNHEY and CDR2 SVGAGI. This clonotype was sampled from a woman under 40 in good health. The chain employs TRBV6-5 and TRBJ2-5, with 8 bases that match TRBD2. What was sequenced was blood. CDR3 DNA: TGTGCCAGCAGCGCCCGACTAGCGATGGAAGAGACCCAGTACTTC. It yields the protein CASSARLAMEETQYF.